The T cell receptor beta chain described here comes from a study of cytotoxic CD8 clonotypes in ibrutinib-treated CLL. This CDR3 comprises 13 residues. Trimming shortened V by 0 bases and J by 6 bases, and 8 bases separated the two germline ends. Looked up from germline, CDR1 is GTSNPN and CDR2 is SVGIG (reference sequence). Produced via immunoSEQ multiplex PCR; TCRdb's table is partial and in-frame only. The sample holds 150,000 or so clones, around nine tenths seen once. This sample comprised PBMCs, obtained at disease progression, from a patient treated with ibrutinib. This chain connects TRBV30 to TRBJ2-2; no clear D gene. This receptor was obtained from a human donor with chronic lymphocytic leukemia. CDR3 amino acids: CAWSVLGSGELFF. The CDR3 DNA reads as TGTGCCTGGAGTGTACTGGGATCCGGGGAGCTGTTTTTT.